The clone carrying this T cell receptor (beta chain) was observed at least ten times. What it recognizes is unknown. V shed 4 bases, J shed 1 base, and the junction held 3 bases outside the gene matches. The CDR3 totals 14 residues. The germline V gene has CDR1 SQVTM and CDR2 ANQGSEA. PCR was performed a second time for roughly 7 to 11 cycles using a sample-barcoded 5' primer and a J-beta primer mix. TCRdb itself ran the 5' RACE reads through MiXCR, one entry per CDR3 protein. The table lists hundreds of thousands of distinct CDR3 sequences, roughly 35% of them singletons. This sample stems from a study of blood T cells in healthy people across ages. About the study: When template switching was applied, about one barcoded beta molecule was captured per two T cells. Regarding the study as a whole: TCR beta diversity tracked closely with naive T cell percentage.

Ten milliliters of peripheral blood were drawn from each donor. The sequenced material came from blood. The J gene is TRBJ2-3, the V gene TRBV29-1; TRBD1 aligns across 9 bases. The TCR was taken from a man younger than 30 in good health. The chain's CDR3 is CSVVWTGGTDTQYF. CDR3 coding DNA: TGCAGCGTTGTATGGACAGGGGGCACAGATACGCAGTATTTT.